This T cell receptor (beta chain) originates from a study of beta chain features in type 1 diabetes. The study, taken as a whole, reports: Within patients, naive, central memory and Treg TCRB repertoires seemed more similar than within healthy donors. Among patients with Type 1 diabetes, TCRB CDR3s were moderately but significantly shorter in every one of the four CD4+ subsets. Fewer insertions but more deletions were seen at VDJ junctions in type 1 diabetes patients.

This CDR3 has 15 amino acids. V lost 3 bases and J lost 5, with 13 bases in between. Germline V gene sequence: CDR1 MDHEN, CDR2 SYDVKM. Expressed TCRB transcripts got sequenced, as all isolated RNA was reverse transcribed. When averaged, stem cell-like memory T cell samples yielded about 920,000 reads. Generated by immunoSEQ multiplex PCR, the TCRdb table keeps only in-frame clones and is missing some. Of some 48,000 clones in the sample, approximately 44% were seen once. There are a few counts of this clone. As yet, its antigen is unknown. The genes are TRBV28 and TRBJ2-2; D remains unclear. The sequence was collected from a man aged 25-45 years with type 1 diabetes. Material: stem cell memory CD4+ T cells from blood. The chain's CDR3 is CASSLAPLVTGELFF. In DNA form, the CDR3 reads TGTGCCAGCAGTTTGGCTCCCCTAGTGACCGGGGAGCTGTTTTTT.